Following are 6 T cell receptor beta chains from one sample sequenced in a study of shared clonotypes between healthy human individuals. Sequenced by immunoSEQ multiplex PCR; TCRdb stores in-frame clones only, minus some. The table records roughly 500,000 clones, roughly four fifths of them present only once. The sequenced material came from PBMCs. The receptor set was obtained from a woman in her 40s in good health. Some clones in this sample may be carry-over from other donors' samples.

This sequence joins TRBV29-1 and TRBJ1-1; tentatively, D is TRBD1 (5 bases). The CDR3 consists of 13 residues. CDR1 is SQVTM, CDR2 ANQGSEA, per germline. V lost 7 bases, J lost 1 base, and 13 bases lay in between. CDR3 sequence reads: CSACRGGNTEAFF. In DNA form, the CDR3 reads TGCAGCGCCTGCCGCGGGGGGAACACTGAAGCTTTCTTT.

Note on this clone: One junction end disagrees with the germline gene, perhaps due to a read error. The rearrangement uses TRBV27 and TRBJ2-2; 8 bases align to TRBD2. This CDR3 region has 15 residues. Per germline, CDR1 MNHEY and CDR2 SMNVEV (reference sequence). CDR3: CASSLAGRNTGGLFF. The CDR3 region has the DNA TGTGCCAGCAGTCTAGCGGGTCGGAACACCGGGGGGCTGTTTTTT.

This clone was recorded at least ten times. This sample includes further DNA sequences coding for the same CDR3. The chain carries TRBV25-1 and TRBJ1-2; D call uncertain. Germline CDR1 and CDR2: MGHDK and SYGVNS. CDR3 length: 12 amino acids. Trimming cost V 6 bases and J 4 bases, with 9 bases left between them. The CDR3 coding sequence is TGTGCCAGCAGCGAGGGCGGCTATGGCTACACCTTC. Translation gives CASSEGGYGYTF.

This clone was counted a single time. In DNA form, the CDR3 reads TGTGCCAGCAGCCGCCCGCGGGGCCGCGGGGGCTCCTACGAGCAGTACTTC. This gives the protein CASSRPRGRGGSYEQYF. This sequence joins TRBV7-2 and TRBJ2-7; the match to TRBD2 covers 7 bases. Germline assignment: CDR1 SGHTA and CDR2 FQGNSA. J gave up 0 bases and V 5 bases, and 13 bases lay outside the gene matches. The CDR3 has 17 amino acids.

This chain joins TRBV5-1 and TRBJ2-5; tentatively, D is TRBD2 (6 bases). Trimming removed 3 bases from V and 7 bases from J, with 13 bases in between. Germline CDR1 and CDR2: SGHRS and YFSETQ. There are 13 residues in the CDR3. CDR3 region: CASSSRLDATQYF. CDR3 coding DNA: TGCGCCAGCAGCTCTAGACTAGACGCGACCCAGTACTTC.

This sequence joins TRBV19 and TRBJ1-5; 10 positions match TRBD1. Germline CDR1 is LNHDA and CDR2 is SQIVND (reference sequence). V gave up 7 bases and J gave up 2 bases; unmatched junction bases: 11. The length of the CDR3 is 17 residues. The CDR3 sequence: CASTQTGGFVGNQPQHF. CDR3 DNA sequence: TGTGCCAGTACTCAGACAGGGGGCTTCGTCGGCAATCAGCCCCAGCATTTT.